The 18 T cell receptor beta chains reported below all come from one sample, sequenced in a study of shared clonotypes between healthy human individuals. Profiled with immunoSEQ multiplex PCR; TCRdb holds only in-frame clones, not every one. This table has more than 1,200,000 clones, roughly 98.5% appearing once. Sequencing input: naive CD4+ T cells sorted from blood. Documented subset: CD45RA+ positively selected. Source of these receptors: a man aged 25 to 45 in good health.

The J gene is TRBJ2-1, the V gene TRBV5-6; 13 bases agree with TRBD2. Trimming at V came to 4 bases and at J to 6 bases, leaving 1 base not matched to a gene. The CDR3 is made up of 14 amino acids. CDR1 is SGHDT, CDR2 YYEEEE, per germline. CDR3 region: CASSGTSGVNEQFF. CDR3 nucleotides: TGTGCCAGCAGCGGGACTAGCGGGGTCAATGAGCAGTTCTTC.

J is TRBJ2-1 and V is TRBV6-1, with D perhaps matching TRBD2 (6 bases). The V gene lost 0 bases and the J gene lost 11 bases, with 17 bases spanning the gap. This CDR3 contains 15 residues. CDR1 is MNHNS, CDR2 SASEGT, per germline. CDR3 DNA sequence: TGTGCCAGCAGTGAAGCCCCGGGACTTCGAGGGCAGCAGTTCTTC. Protein product: CASSEAPGLRGQQFF.

This rearrangement joins TRBV19 to TRBJ2-3, with 10 positions matching TRBD1. Germline CDR1 and CDR2: LNHDA and SQIVND (reference sequence). J was trimmed by 0 bases and V by 3 bases; bases with no gene match: 12. This CDR3 contains 19 residues. DNA for the CDR3: TGTGCCAGTAGTATTTTCCGGGACAGGGGTCGGGGTAGCACAGATACGCAGTATTTT. It translates to CASSIFRDRGRGSTDTQYF.

The rearrangement joins TRBV6-4 to TRBJ2-2, with TRBD1 matching over 8 bases. Per germline, CDR1 MRHNA and CDR2 SNTAGT. Trimming cost V 5 bases and J 7 bases; bases outside gene matches: 6. This CDR3 region has 14 residues. The CDR3 reads CASSTDRVHGELFF. CDR3 sequence (DNA): TGTGCCAGCAGTACGGACAGGGTCCACGGGGAGCTGTTTTTT.

This chain connects TRBV28 to TRBJ1-2; D is ambiguous. This CDR3 comprises 13 residues. With 2 bases removed from V and 8 bases from J, the gap between germline ends came to 12 bases. Germline V lookup: CDR1 MDHEN, CDR2 SYDVKM. CDR3 in DNA: TGTGCCAGCAGTTTACTAGGAATGTACGGCTACACCTTC. Its translation is CASSLLGMYGYTF.

The chain joins TRBV25-1 to TRBJ2-5, with D perhaps being TRBD1 or TRBD2 (5 bases each). The germline V and J ends were trimmed by 3 bases and 7 bases, with 15 bases remaining between them. This CDR3 has 14 residues. The germline CDR1 and CDR2 sequences are MGHDK and SYGVNS. In nucleotides, the CDR3 is TGTGCCAGCAGTGATCCCCCTGGGGGACCGACCCAGTACTTC. Translation gives CASSDPPGGPTQYF.

In the case of this clone: Other DNA sequences in this specimen translate into the identical CDR3. The chain combines TRBV5-1 with TRBJ2-2; perhaps D is TRBD1 or TRBD2 (5 bases each). The CDR3 runs to 12 residues. The germline V gene has CDR1 SGHRS and CDR2 YFSETQ. With 4 bases removed from V and 5 bases from J, the gap between germline ends came to 6 bases. DNA of the CDR3: TGCGCCAGCAGCGGGGGTACCGGGGAGCTGTTTTTT. It encodes CASSGGTGELFF.

The chain couples TRBV7-3 to TRBJ2-2; D not certain. The V and J ends lost 2 bases and 3 bases respectively, with 7 bases between them. Germline CDR1 reads SGHTA; CDR2 reads FQGTGA. The CDR3 covers 14 residues. The CDR3 sequence is CASSLDGHTGELFF. CDR3 coding DNA: TGTGCCAGCAGCTTAGATGGGCACACCGGGGAGCTGTTTTTT.

The chain employs TRBV28 and TRBJ2-7, with 7 bases fitting TRBD2. The CDR3 has 14 residues. Per germline, CDR1 MDHEN and CDR2 SYDVKM. The V gene end was trimmed by 3 bases and the J gene end by 8 bases; junction bases not matched to a gene: 10. CDR3 nucleotides: TGTGCCAGCAGTTTCCTAGCGGAGGAGGGGAAGCAGTACTTC. Translation: CASSFLAEEGKQYF.

The chain links TRBV18 to TRBJ2-7; weak D call: TRBD2 (6 bases). CDR3 length: 12 residues. The V gene lost 2 bases and the J gene lost 9 bases, with 11 bases spanning the gap. Looked up from germline, CDR1 is KGHSH and CDR2 is LQKENI. The CDR3: CASSPEEGMQYF. The CDR3 DNA follows: TGTGCCAGCTCACCAGAGGAGGGAATGCAGTACTTC. The full variable domain, with the rest looked up from reference TRBV18 and TRBJ2-7, is NAGVMQNPRHLVRRRGQEARLRCSPMKGHSHVYWYRQLPEEGLKFMVYLQKENIIDESGMPKERFSAEFPKEGPSILRIQQVVRGDSAAYFCASSPEEGMQYFGPGTRLTVT.

With regard to this clone: Other DNA sequences in this sample translate to the same CDR3. The chain has TRBV28 and TRBJ1-5, with a possible D match to TRBD1 (5 bases). The CDR3 is 15 amino acids. Per germline, CDR1 MDHEN and CDR2 SYDVKM. Trimming removed 2 bases at V and 0 bases at J, with 8 bases between. The CDR3 loop reads CASSLGGVSNQPQHF. CDR3 nucleotide sequence: TGTGCCAGCAGTTTAGGAGGGGTTAGCAATCAGCCCCAGCATTTT.

The chain employs TRBV28 and TRBJ2-1, with D perhaps being TRBD1 or TRBD2 (5 bases each). Trimming left V 4 bases short and J 6 bases short, with 10 bases between. The CDR3 contains 13 residues. Germline V gene lookup returns CDR1 MDHEN and CDR2 SYDVKM. CDR3 residues: CASSWGLANEQFF. CDR3 DNA sequence: TGTGCCAGCAGTTGGGGCCTAGCCAATGAGCAGTTCTTC.

Of note for this clone: At one end the junction does not follow the germline gene, possibly because of a read error. This rearrangement joins TRBV7-9 to TRBJ2-7; 9 positions match TRBD2. The CDR3 spans 14 residues. CDR1 is SEHNR and CDR2 is FQNEAQ in the germline V gene (reference sequence). CDR3 in DNA: TGTGCCAGCAGCCTAGCGGGAAGGTCCTACGAGCAGTACTTC. It translates to CASSLAGRSYEQYF. Combining the CDR3 with reference TRBV7-9 and TRBJ2-7 gives the whole variable domain DTGVSQNPRHKITKRGQNVTFRCDPISEHNRLYWYRQTLGQGPEFLTYFQNEAQLEKSRLLSDRFSAERPKGSFSTLEIQRTEQGDSAMYLCASSLAGRSYEQYFGPGTRLTVT.

This clone has a single count. The chain has TRBV30 and TRBJ2-7; D is possibly TRBD1 (5 bases). CDR3 length: 12 amino acids. CDR1 and CDR2 (germline): GTSNPN, SVGIG (reference sequence). Trimming removed 1 base at V and 2 bases at J, with 6 bases between. CDR3 DNA sequence: TGTGCCTGGAGTGGCAGGGCCTACGAGCAGTACTTC. Protein: CAWSGRAYEQYF. Complete variable domain (other parts from reference TRBV30 and TRBJ2-7): SQTIHQWPATLVQPVGSPLSLECTVEGTSNPNLYWYRQAAGRGLQLLFYSVGIGQISSEVPQNLSASRPQDRQFILSSKKLLLSDSGFYLCAWSGRAYEQYFGPGTRLTVT.

V gene TRBV28 combines with J gene TRBJ2-1; 7 positions match TRBD1. The CDR3 is made up of 16 amino acids. Losses at the gene ends were 6 bases for V and 0 bases for J; bases not matched to a gene: 8. Looked up from germline, CDR1 is MDHEN and CDR2 is SYDVKM. CDR3 nucleotide sequence: TGTGCCAGCAGGTTCGGGACAGTCAGCTCCTACAATGAGCAGTTCTTC. Encoded protein: CASRFGTVSSYNEQFF.

The chain couples TRBV7-2 to TRBJ2-1, with D possibly matching TRBD2 (5 bases). Deletions cut 5 bases from V and 5 bases from J, with 19 bases between. This CDR3 has 16 residues. Germline V gene lookup returns CDR1 SGHTA and CDR2 FQGNSA. The CDR3 protein is CASSPTFGSGNNEQFF. The CDR3 DNA follows: TGTGCCAGCAGCCCAACGTTCGGGTCCGGGAACAATGAGCAGTTCTTC.

The chain has TRBV4-1 and TRBJ2-1; 7 bases align to TRBD1. The CDR3 runs 15 residues. The V gene's germline CDR1 is MGHRA and CDR2 YSYEKL. Trimming removed 0 bases from V and 12 bases from J; junction bases left unmatched: 11. This CDR3 is CASSQEIQFQGVQFF. CDR3 in DNA: TGCGCCAGCAGCCAAGAAATCCAATTCCAGGGGGTGCAGTTCTTC.

The V and J genes are TRBV18 and TRBJ2-3, with TRBD1 matching over 7 bases. J was trimmed by 5 bases and V by 8 bases; bases with no gene match: 4. CDR3 length: 12 residues. CDR1 KGHSH and CDR2 LQKENI come from the germline V gene. The CDR3 DNA is TGTGCCAGCGTCACAGGGGAAGATACGCAGTATTTT. This translates into CASVTGEDTQYF.